The 27 T cell receptor beta chains presented below share a single source sample, sequenced in a study of blood T cell repertoires in COVID-19. Clones were sequenced by immunoSEQ multiplex PCR, and TCRdb holds only the in-frame ones, with some missing. The sample holds around 300,000 clones, more than 75% seen once. The sample was peripheral blood. Receptors were obtained from a woman aged 25 to 39 who had recovered from COVID-19.

The gene calls are TRBV28 and TRBJ2-2; TRBD1 agrees at 9 bases. The length of the CDR3 is 22 residues. J gave up 4 bases and V 7 bases, and 28 bases lay outside the gene matches. From germline, CDR1 is MDHEN and CDR2 SYDVKM. The CDR3: CASTHRDRVVAPPYLGTGELFF. CDR3 bases: TGTGCCAGCACGCACCGGGACAGGGTGGTAGCCCCCCCTTATTTGGGCACCGGGGAGCTGTTTTTT.

J is TRBJ2-2 and V is TRBV7-6; TRBD2 agrees at 7 bases. V lost 1 base and J lost 2; bases outside the gene matches: 4. The germline CDR1 and CDR2 sequences are SGHVS and FNYEAQ. The CDR3 runs to 16 residues. The CDR3 coding sequence is TGTGCCAGCAGCTTAGGTCCGGGAGGAAACACCGGGGAGCTGTTTTTT. This translates into CASSLGPGGNTGELFF.

The chain carries TRBV2 and TRBJ2-1; 8 bases match TRBD1. V dropped 6 bases and J dropped 8; count of bases not matched to a gene: 3. The CDR3 contains 12 residues. Germline values: CDR1 SNHLY, CDR2 FYNNEI. Here the CDR3 DNA reads TGTGCCAGCAGCCAGACAGGGGATGAGCAGTTCTTC. This sequence encodes CASSQTGDEQFF.

This clone was detected only a few times. V is TRBV19 and J is TRBJ1-6, with 9 bases aligning to TRBD1. V trimming: 7 bases; J trimming: 11 bases; junction bases outside the gene matches: 9. Germline V CDR1 and CDR2: LNHDA, SQIVND (reference sequence). This CDR3 has 14 amino acids. For the CDR3, the DNA is TGTGCCAGTATTTCACCGGGACAGGGAACACCCCTCCACTTT. Translation: CASISPGQGTPLHF.

The CDR3 DNA sequence: TGTGCCAGCAGGAGACTAGGTGGGCCCGTTCAGCATGAGCAGTTCTTC. Translated: CASRRLGGPVQHEQFF. The chain uses TRBV27 and TRBJ2-1; D is perhaps TRBD2 (6 bases). CDR1 and CDR2 from the germline V gene are MNHEY and SMNVEV (reference sequence). The CDR3 totals 16 residues. V was trimmed by 6 bases and J by 8 bases, leaving 23 bases between them.

This rearrangement joins TRBV28 to TRBJ2-7; 8 bases map to TRBD2. The CDR3 is 16 residues long. Germline CDR1 and CDR2: MDHEN and SYDVKM. V shed 5 bases, J shed 1 base, and the junction held 10 bases outside the gene matches. CDR3 nucleotides: TGTGCCAGCAGTCCCTCGGCTAGCGGGCTGTCCTACGAGCAGTACTTC. Protein sequence: CASSPSASGLSYEQYF. Full variable domain (rest looked up from reference TRBV28 and TRBJ2-7): DVKVTQSSRYLVKRTGEKVFLECVQDMDHENMFWYRQDPGLGLRLIYFSYDVKMKEKGDIPEGYSVSREKKERFSLILESASTNQTSMYLCASSPSASGLSYEQYFGPGTRLTVT.

The chain employs TRBV5-4 and TRBJ2-1; a weak D match, TRBD2 (5 bases). Germline CDR1 SGHNT, CDR2 YYREEE (reference sequence). Trimming took off 0 bases at V and 0 bases at J, with 19 bases between the two ends. The CDR3 extends over 19 amino acids. CDR3 coding DNA: TGTGCCAGCAGCTTGGAGCGGCAGAGGGCCCTGAGCTCCTACAATGAGCAGTTCTTC. It is translated as CASSLERQRALSSYNEQFF.

The chain carries TRBV7-9 and TRBJ2-2, with 8 bases aligning to TRBD1. The V segment lost 5 bases and the J segment 7 bases; nucleotides outside the gene matches: 9. Germline loops: CDR1 SEHNR, CDR2 FQNEAQ (reference sequence). The CDR3 spans 15 residues. The CDR3 is CASSAPGGWGGELFF. The CDR3 DNA follows: TGTGCCAGCAGCGCCCCAGGGGGCTGGGGCGGGGAGCTGTTTTTT.

The J gene is TRBJ2-7, the V gene TRBV13; weak D call: TRBD2 (6 bases). Trimming removed 0 bases from V and 1 base from J, with 10 bases in between. The CDR3 sequence is 15 residues long. CDR1 is PRHDT, CDR2 FYEKMQ, per germline (reference sequence). The CDR3 coding sequence is TGTGCCAGCAGCTTAGGCCTAGCGCAGTCCTACGAGCAGTACTTC. Its translation: CASSLGLAQSYEQYF.

The chain has TRBV6-5 and TRBJ2-7, with D unclear. The V gene's germline CDR1 is MNHEY and CDR2 SVGAGI. Trimming left V 8 bases short and J 4 bases short, with 12 bases between. The CDR3 is made up of 12 amino acids. The CDR3 here is CASPEAQYEQYF. The CDR3 DNA follows: TGTGCCAGCCCCGAAGCACAGTACGAGCAGTACTTC.

This clone was picked up one time. This sequence joins TRBV6-5 and TRBJ1-5; no clear D gene. CDR1 is MNHEY and CDR2 is SVGAGI in the germline V gene. V gave up 6 bases and J gave up 3 bases, with 9 bases separating them. The CDR3 covers 13 residues. The DNA of the CDR3 is TGTGCCAGCAGCCTGATGGCCAATCAGCCCCAGCATTTT. Translated: CASSLMANQPQHF.

This clone was observed once. The V call is TRBV5-5, the J call TRBJ1-2; the D gene is possibly TRBD1 (5 bases). Per the germline V gene, CDR1 is SGHKS and CDR2 is YYEKEE (reference sequence). Trimming removed 4 bases from V and 3 bases from J, with 13 bases in between. The CDR3 runs 14 residues. Written as DNA, the CDR3 is TGTGCCAGCAGCCTCGACAGTAATTACTATGGCTACACCTTC. Amino acid sequence: CASSLDSNYYGYTF.

V usage is TRBV20-1 and J usage is TRBJ1-4, with D possibly being TRBD1 (6 bases). CDR3 size: 12 residues. CDR1 is DFQATT and CDR2 is SNEGSKA in the germline V gene (reference sequence). The V gene lost 3 bases and the J gene lost 8 bases, with 10 bases spanning the gap. Here the CDR3 DNA reads TGCAGTGCTAGTGAGGGGGGAGAAAAACTGTTTTTT. Translated, it gives CSASEGGEKLFF.

This chain uses TRBV9 with TRBJ1-1; 8 nucleotides align to TRBD1. This CDR3 comprises 13 residues. V gave up 3 bases and J gave up 10 bases; unmatched junction bases: 8. Germline CDR1 reads SGDLS; CDR2 reads YYNGEE. CDR3 nucleotide sequence: TGTGCCAGCAGCGCTGGACAGGGTGGTTTAGCTTTCTTT. This gives the protein CASSAGQGGLAFF.

In DNA form, the CDR3 reads TGTGCCATCATGGAAACGGGAGAGCAGTACTTC. This gives the protein CAIMETGEQYF. The chain employs TRBV10-3 and TRBJ2-7; TRBD2 might be the D (5 bases). V gave up 7 bases and J gave up 7 bases, with 11 bases separating them. Germline-derived CDR1 and CDR2 are ENHRY and SYGVKD. The length of the CDR3 is 11 residues.

On this clone: The sample contains more than one DNA sequence encoding this CDR3. The chain employs TRBV12-3 or TRBV12-4 and TRBJ2-1; D may be TRBD2 (6 bases). V lost 3 bases and J 6 bases, leaving 6 bases between the germline ends. This CDR3 has 12 residues. The chain's CDR3 is CASSFGSNEQFF. The CDR3 DNA sequence: TGTGCCAGCAGTTTCGGGAGCAATGAGCAGTTCTTC.

V gene TRBV9 combines with J gene TRBJ1-4; 9 nucleotides agree with TRBD1. The length of the CDR3 is 15 residues. The junction had 6 bases not matched to a gene; V was cut back by 2 bases and J by 7 bases. Per the germline V gene, CDR1 is SGDLS and CDR2 is YYNGEE. As DNA, the CDR3 is TGTGCCAGCAGCGTTATGGACAGGGGATCTGAAAAACTGTTTTTT. It yields the protein CASSVMDRGSEKLFF. Drawing the rest from reference TRBV9 and TRBJ1-4, the complete variable domain is DSGVTQTPKHLITATGQRVTLRCSPRSGDLSVYWYQQSLDQGLQFLIQYYNGEERAKGNILERFSAQQFPDLHSELNLSSLELGDSALYFCASSVMDRGSEKLFFGSGTQLSVL.

The genes are TRBV30 and TRBJ2-1; TRBD1 matches 10 bases. V shed 7 bases, J shed 5 bases, and the junction held 11 bases outside the gene matches. CDR3 length equals 15 residues. Germline assignment: CDR1 GTSNPN and CDR2 SVGIG (reference sequence). The CDR3 loop is CASTGTGARNNEQFF. The CDR3 DNA is TGTGCCTCCACCGGGACAGGGGCGAGGAACAATGAGCAGTTCTTC.

This chain uses TRBV24-1 with TRBJ2-3, with D unresolved. Germline CDR1 reads KGHDR; CDR2 reads SFDVKD. Deletions cut 2 bases from V and 6 bases from J, with 11 bases between. The CDR3 extends over 14 amino acids. CDR3 bases: TGTGCCACCAGTGATTCTAAGACTTCGGATACGCAGTATTTT. This encodes CATSDSKTSDTQYF.

This sequence joins TRBV7-9 and TRBJ1-2; 8 positions agree with TRBD1. V shed 4 bases and J 6 bases; nucleotides not matched to a gene: 7. Germline V CDR1 and CDR2: SEHNR, FQNEAQ (reference sequence). This CDR3 spans 14 amino acids. CDR3 sequence reads: CASSSLTGENGYTF. The CDR3 DNA reads TGTGCCAGCAGCTCTCTGACAGGGGAGAATGGCTACACCTTC.

This chain connects TRBV7-9 to TRBJ2-1, with TRBD1 as a possible D gene (6 bases). This CDR3 region has 16 residues. Germline CDR1 SEHNR, CDR2 FQNEAQ (reference sequence). V was trimmed by 5 bases and J by 0 bases, leaving 14 bases between them. The CDR3 DNA follows: TGTGCCAGCAGCCAAGAAGGGGGTCCCTCCTACAATGAGCAGTTCTTC. Translating it yields CASSQEGGPSYNEQFF.

The gene calls are TRBV27 and TRBJ2-1; 9 positions match TRBD2. Trimming at V came to 3 bases and at J to 7 bases, leaving 13 bases not matched to a gene. CDR3 length: 17 amino acids. The germline V gene has CDR1 MNHEY and CDR2 SMNVEV (reference sequence). The CDR3 here is CASSFRLAGPSRNEQFF. CDR3 bases: TGTGCCAGCAGTTTTAGGCTAGCGGGACCCAGCCGGAATGAGCAGTTCTTC.

CDR3 in amino acids: CASSPTGTGTGYTF. CDR3 nucleotides: TGTGCCAGCAGTCCGACCGGGACAGGGACAGGCTACACCTTC. The V call is TRBV6-2 or TRBV6-3, the J call TRBJ1-2, with 9 nucleotides matching TRBD1. Germline CDR1 reads MNHEY; CDR2 reads SVGEGT. V dropped 5 bases and J dropped 8; count of bases not matched to a gene: 9. This CDR3 region has 14 residues.

The chain joins TRBV5-1 to TRBJ1-1; tentatively, D is TRBD1 (6 bases). With 4 bases removed from V and 6 bases from J, the gap between germline ends came to 16 bases. The CDR3 consists of 14 residues. Germline assignment: CDR1 SGHRS and CDR2 YFSETQ. The CDR3 reads CASSPWGTSSEAFF. The CDR3 DNA reads TGCGCCAGCAGCCCCTGGGGGACAAGCTCTGAAGCTTTCTTT.

The chain recombines TRBV5-1 with TRBJ2-3; TRBD2 is a possible D gene (5 bases). The V and J ends lost 4 bases and 0 bases respectively, with 12 bases between them. The CDR3 sequence is 15 residues long. The germline V gene has CDR1 SGHRS and CDR2 YFSETQ. CDR3 protein: CASSPRGTSTDTQYF. In nucleotides, the CDR3 is TGCGCCAGCAGCCCCCGGGGAACTAGCACAGATACGCAGTATTTT.

The chain employs TRBV6-6 and TRBJ1-2, with TRBD1 as a possible D gene (5 bases). Trimming left V 10 bases short and J 6 bases short, with 12 bases between. The CDR3 length is 11 residues. Germline CDR1 reads MNHNY; CDR2 reads SVGAGI (reference sequence). The CDR3 loop is CATQVVDGYTF. The CDR3 region has the DNA TGTGCCACACAGGTAGTGGATGGCTACACCTTC.

This clone has only a few counts. J is TRBJ1-3 and V is TRBV11-3; D is unclear. This CDR3 has 13 residues. CDR1 SGHNT and CDR2 YENEEA come from the germline V gene. V was clipped by 5 bases and J by 6 bases, with 11 bases between them. The CDR3 here is CASSAHRENTIYF. The CDR3 nucleotides are TGTGCCAGCAGCGCGCACAGAGAAAACACCATATATTTT. Full variable domain (missing parts from reference TRBV11-3 and TRBJ1-3): EAGVVQSPRYKIIEKKQPVAFWCNPISGHNTLYWYLQNLGQGPELLIRYENEEAVDDSQLPKDRFSAERLKGVDSTLKIQPAELGDSAVYLCASSAHRENTIYFGEGSWLTVV.